A single sample gave rise to the 14 T cell receptor beta chains below, sequenced in a study of T cell repertoires in cytomegalovirus infection. These TCRs' antigens remain unknown. Using its own MiXCR run on the reads, TCRdb lists one record per CDR3 protein. The table shows about 270,000 distinct CDR3 sequences, with approximately 22% occurring only once. Here the sequenced sample was cultured PBMCs, taken from culture after CMV antigen stimulation. The source is a human donor in good health (CMV status not recorded). Some clones in this sample may be carry-over from other donors' samples.

This clonotype was counted many times. The V call is TRBV7-2, the J call TRBJ2-3, with 10 bases matching TRBD2. The CDR3 contains 17 residues. V was clipped by 5 bases and J by 6 bases; unmatched bases: 14. Germline V lookup: CDR1 SGHTA, CDR2 FQGNSA. This CDR3 reads CASSPRRAGGPFDTQYF. DNA for the CDR3: TGTGCCAGCAGCCCACGAAGAGCGGGAGGGCCTTTTGATACGCAGTATTTT.

This clonotype occurred many times. The chain couples TRBV7-2 to TRBJ1-4; TRBD1 matches 11 bases. The CDR3 has 15 residues. Trimming removed 4 bases from V and 6 bases from J; junction bases left unmatched: 4. Per the germline V gene, CDR1 is SGHTA and CDR2 is FQGNSA. The CDR3 DNA follows: TGTGCCAGCAGCTCCGGACAGGGGGCTGATGAAAAACTGTTTTTT. Amino acids: CASSSGQGADEKLFF.

V gene TRBV11-3 combines with J gene TRBJ2-1, with D perhaps TRBD1 (6 bases). CDR1 is SGHNT and CDR2 is YENEEA in the germline V gene. The CDR3 runs to 14 residues. V was shortened by 3 bases and J by 5 bases, with 11 bases between the two germline ends. The CDR3 spells CASSLSAGDNEQFF. The CDR3 coding sequence is TGTGCCAGCAGCTTGTCGGCAGGGGACAATGAGCAGTTCTTC.

This clonotype came up a few times. V usage is TRBV11-3 and J usage is TRBJ2-1; the match to TRBD2 covers 7 bases. J was trimmed by 4 bases and V by 4 bases; bases with no gene match: 7. Germline-derived CDR1 and CDR2 are SGHNT and YENEEA. The CDR3 has 15 residues. DNA of the CDR3: TGTGCCAGCAGCTCCGCGACTAGCAGATACAATGAGCAGTTCTTC. It codes for CASSSATSRYNEQFF.

This clonotype came up a few times. The CDR3, as DNA: TGTGCCAGTAGCCGACAGGCGGCCGGGGAGCTGTTTTTT. Protein sequence: CASSRQAAGELFF. V is TRBV19 and J is TRBJ2-2, with a weak D call TRBD1 (6 bases). Germline CDR1 reads LNHDA; CDR2 reads SQIVND (reference sequence). Trimming took off 6 bases at V and 6 bases at J, with 11 bases between the two ends. The CDR3 extends over 13 amino acids.

This clonotype has only a few counts. The CDR3 sequence is CASRDRGLVGYTF. The DNA for the CDR3 is TGTGCCAGCCGGGACAGGGGGCTGGTTGGCTACACCTTC. V and J are TRBV2 and TRBJ1-2, with 12 bases aligning to TRBD1. The ends lost 8 bases at V and 7 bases at J; junction bases unmatched: 5. CDR1 SNHLY and CDR2 FYNNEI come from the germline V gene. CDR3 size: 13 residues.

This clonotype was observed at least ten times. V usage is TRBV6-2 or TRBV6-3 and J usage is TRBJ1-1; no firm D call. The V and J ends lost 6 bases and 4 bases respectively, with 21 bases between them. Germline values: CDR1 MNHEY, CDR2 SVGEGT. The length of the CDR3 is 16 residues. This CDR3 is CASSIRSLVGGTEAFF. For the CDR3, the DNA is TGTGCCAGCAGCATACGATCCCTCGTGGGCGGCACTGAAGCTTTCTTT.

This clonotype was detected ten times or more. The rearrangement uses TRBV7-6 and TRBJ2-2; 7 nucleotides line up with TRBD2. Germline lookup yields CDR1 SGHVS and CDR2 FNYEAQ. The CDR3 is made up of 18 amino acids. Unmatched junction bases numbered 12, after V lost 1 base and J lost 4 bases. The CDR3 is CASSLEAPGTTGTGELFF. CDR3 nucleotides: TGTGCCAGCAGCTTAGAGGCCCCCGGGACTACTGGCACCGGGGAGCTGTTTTTT.

This clonotype was detected many times. The chain joins TRBV7-2 to TRBJ1-2, with D possibly matching TRBD1 (5 bases). Deletions cut 5 bases from V and 6 bases from J, with 16 bases between. Germline loops: CDR1 SGHTA, CDR2 FQGNSA. This CDR3 is built from 14 residues. As DNA, the CDR3 is TGTGCCAGCAGCCCCCGGCAGGGAATACATGGCTACACCTTC. Amino acid sequence: CASSPRQGIHGYTF.

The chain has TRBV10-3 and TRBJ2-5; 10 bases align to TRBD1. Germline CDR1 reads ENHRY; CDR2 reads SYGVKD. J was trimmed by 10 bases and V by 10 bases; bases with no gene match: 12. The CDR3 sequence is 13 residues long. The CDR3 reads CATEDRGSRSQYF. As DNA, the CDR3 is TGTGCCACTGAGGACAGGGGGTCCCGAAGCCAGTACTTC.

V and J are TRBV11-3 and TRBJ2-1; maybe TRBD1 (5 bases). Trimming took off 2 bases at V and 8 bases at J, with 19 bases between the two ends. The length of the CDR3 is 16 residues. From germline, CDR1 is SGHNT and CDR2 YENEEA. The CDR3 region is CASSLSSRTIYDEQFF. The CDR3 coding sequence is TGTGCCAGCAGCTTATCCTCTCGGACAATTTACGATGAGCAGTTCTTC.

The table lists this clonotype with a few counts. The J gene is TRBJ2-3, the V gene TRBV12-3 or TRBV12-4; TRBD2 matches 8 bases. The CDR3 is made up of 13 amino acids. J was trimmed by 8 bases and V by 5 bases; bases with no gene match: 6. This chain's CDR3 is CASSRYSGVTQYF. The CDR3 nucleotides read TGTGCCAGCAGTCGCTATAGCGGGGTTACGCAGTATTTT.

The CDR3: CASSPETATNSPLHF. The CDR3 DNA is TGTGCCAGCAGCCCCGAGACAGCTACTAATTCACCCCTCCACTTT. The V gene is TRBV5-4, the J gene TRBJ1-6; D is possibly TRBD1 (5 bases). V was clipped by 4 bases and J by 6 bases, with 14 bases between them. This CDR3 contains 15 residues. The germline V gene has CDR1 SGHNT and CDR2 YYREEE (reference sequence).

The V gene is TRBV11-3, the J gene TRBJ2-1; tentatively, D is TRBD2 (6 bases). Trimming shortened V by 3 bases and J by 6 bases, and 12 bases separated the two germline ends. CDR1 is SGHNT and CDR2 is YENEEA in the germline V gene. The CDR3 extends over 14 amino acids. As DNA, the CDR3 is TGTGCCAGCAGCTTCATGGGGGGAATCAATGAGCAGTTCTTC. It specifies CASSFMGGINEQFF.